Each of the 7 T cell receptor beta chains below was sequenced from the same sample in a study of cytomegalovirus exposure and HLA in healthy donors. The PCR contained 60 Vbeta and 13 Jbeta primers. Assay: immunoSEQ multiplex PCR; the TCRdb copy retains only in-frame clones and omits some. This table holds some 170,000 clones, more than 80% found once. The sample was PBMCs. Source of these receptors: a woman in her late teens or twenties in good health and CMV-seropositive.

CDR3 residues: CASSFGGGQETQYF. The CDR3 DNA is TGCGCCAGCAGCTTCGGCGGCGGCCAAGAGACCCAGTACTTC. The V call is TRBV5-1, the J call TRBJ2-5; D unclear. Germline V gives CDR1 SGHRS, CDR2 YFSETQ. Trimming cost V 2 bases and J 1 base, with 9 bases left between them. The CDR3 extends over 14 amino acids.

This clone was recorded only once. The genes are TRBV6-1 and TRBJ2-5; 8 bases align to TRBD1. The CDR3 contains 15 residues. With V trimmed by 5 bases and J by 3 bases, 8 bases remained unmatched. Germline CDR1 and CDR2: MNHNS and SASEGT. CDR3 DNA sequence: TGTGCCAGCAGTCCCGACAGGGGTAGGGAAGAGACCCAGTACTTC. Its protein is CASSPDRGREETQYF.

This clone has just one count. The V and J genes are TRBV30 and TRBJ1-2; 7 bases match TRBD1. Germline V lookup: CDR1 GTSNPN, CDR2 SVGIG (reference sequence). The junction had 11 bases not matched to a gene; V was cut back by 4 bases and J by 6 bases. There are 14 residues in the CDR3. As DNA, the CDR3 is TGTGCCTGGAACGGCAACAGGGGAGGAGATGGCTACACCTTC. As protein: CAWNGNRGGDGYTF.

The CDR3 reads CASSRGDLSHVNEQFF. CDR3 nucleotides: TGTGCCAGCAGCCGAGGAGACCTTTCCCACGTAAATGAGCAGTTCTTC. The J gene is TRBJ2-1, the V gene TRBV7-6; D gene ambiguous. Deletions cut 5 bases from V and 7 bases from J, with 21 bases between. The CDR3 contains 16 residues. Germline-derived CDR1 and CDR2 are SGHVS and FNYEAQ.

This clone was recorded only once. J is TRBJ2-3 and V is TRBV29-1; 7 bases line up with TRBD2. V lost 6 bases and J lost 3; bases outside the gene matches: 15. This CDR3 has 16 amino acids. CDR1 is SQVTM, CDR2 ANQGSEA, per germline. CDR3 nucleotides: TGCAGCGTCACCTCCGATACTAGCGTTTGGACAGATACGCAGTATTTT. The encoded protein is CSVTSDTSVWTDTQYF.

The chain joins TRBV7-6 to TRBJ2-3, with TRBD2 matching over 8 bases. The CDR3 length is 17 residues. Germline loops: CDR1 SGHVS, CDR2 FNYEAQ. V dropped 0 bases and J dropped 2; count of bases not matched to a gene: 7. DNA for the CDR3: TGTGCCAGCAGCTTAGCGCCCGGGGGGGAAATCACAGATACGCAGTATTTT. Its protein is CASSLAPGGEITDTQYF.

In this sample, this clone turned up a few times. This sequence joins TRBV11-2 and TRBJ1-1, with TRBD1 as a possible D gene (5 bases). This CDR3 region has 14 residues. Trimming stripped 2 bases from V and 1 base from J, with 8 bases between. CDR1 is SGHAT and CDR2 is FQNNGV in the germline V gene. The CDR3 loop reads CASSLQGGNTEAFF. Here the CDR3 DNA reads TGTGCCAGCAGCTTACAGGGCGGGAACACTGAAGCTTTCTTT.